These 9 T cell receptor beta chains share one sample of origin, sequenced in a study of shared clonotypes between healthy human individuals. It was CD45RO-negative cells, positively selected for CCR7, that made up naive CD8 cells, with terminally differentiated effector memory CD45RA+ cells excluded. Sequencing was performed with immunoSEQ multiplex PCR; in TCRdb, only in-frame clones are kept and a portion is missing. The sample has millions of clones; approximately 94% are singletons. Sequencing was done on a sample of naive CD8+ T cells from PBMCs. Receptor source: a man aged 18 to 35 in good health. Some clones in this sample may be carry-over from other donors' samples.

This chain joins TRBV4-1 and TRBJ1-5; 9 bases map to TRBD1. CDR3 size: 14 residues. CDR1 and CDR2 from the germline V gene are MGHRA and YSYEKL. After removal of 4 bases from V and 4 bases from J, the junction contained 2 bases not matched to a gene. The CDR3 bases are TGCGCCAGCAGCCTGGACAGGGGTAATCAGCCCCAGCATTTT. Translation: CASSLDRGNQPQHF.

This clone was counted a few times. The chain recombines TRBV7-9 with TRBJ1-1, with TRBD1 as a possible D gene (5 bases). Germline lookup yields CDR1 SEHNR and CDR2 FQNEAQ (reference sequence). V lost 4 bases to trimming and J lost 7 bases, with 13 bases between them. The CDR3 is 13 residues long. CDR3 protein: CASSYPGGDEAFF. The CDR3 DNA reads as TGTGCCAGCAGCTACCCCGGGGGAGATGAAGCTTTCTTT. Together with reference TRBV7-9 and TRBJ1-1, the CDR3 gives the full variable domain: DTGVSQNPRHKITKRGQNVTFRCDPISEHNRLYWYRQTLGQGPEFLTYFQNEAQLEKSRLLSDRFSAERPKGSFSTLEIQRTEQGDSAMYLCASSYPGGDEAFFGQGTRLTVV.

Points on this clone: This sample includes further DNA sequences coding for the same CDR3. The rearrangement links TRBV27 to TRBJ2-7; D is unresolved. Germline assignment: CDR1 MNHEY and CDR2 SMNVEV (reference sequence). V was pared by 2 bases and J by 0 bases, with 11 bases between. This CDR3 comprises 15 residues. CDR3 region: CASSLRGPSSYEQYF. The CDR3 DNA is TGTGCCAGCAGTTTACGCGGACCAAGCTCCTACGAGCAGTACTTC.

The rearrangement joins TRBV27 to TRBJ2-1, with 8 bases that match TRBD2. The V gene end was trimmed by 5 bases and the J gene end by 4 bases; junction bases not matched to a gene: 7. There are 15 residues in the CDR3. Germline V gene data show CDR1 as MNHEY and CDR2 as SMNVEV (reference sequence). The CDR3 here is CASSMGLVPYNEQFF. CDR3 DNA: TGTGCCAGCAGTATGGGACTAGTCCCGTACAATGAGCAGTTCTTC.

The chain employs TRBV7-9 and TRBJ2-1; TRBD1 matches at 10 bases. CDR1 and CDR2 from the germline V gene are SEHNR and FQNEAQ (reference sequence). Trimming removed 2 bases from V and 14 bases from J; junction bases left unmatched: 6. The CDR3 runs 13 residues. The CDR3 bases are TGTGCCAGCAGCTTAACCGAGGACAGGGGGAAGTTCTTC. It specifies CASSLTEDRGKFF.

The chain carries TRBV9 and TRBJ2-2; 9 nucleotides match TRBD2. There are 16 residues in the CDR3. V lost 1 base and J lost 4; bases outside the gene matches: 5. CDR1 and CDR2 from the germline V gene are SGDLS and YYNGEE. The CDR3 sequence is CASSVMGLAFTGELFF. In DNA, the CDR3 is TGTGCCAGCAGCGTAATGGGACTAGCTTTCACCGGGGAGCTGTTTTTT.

The chain couples TRBV6-1 to TRBJ2-7; 8 bases are a match to TRBD2. V lost 4 bases to trimming and J lost 6 bases; unmatched junction nucleotides: 11. Germline-derived CDR1 and CDR2 are MNHNS and SASEGT. This CDR3 spans 15 amino acids. CDR3 DNA: TGTGCCAGCAGTGGGTGGTTGCGGGAGGCAAGCGAGCAGTACTTC. Amino acids: CASSGWLREASEQYF.

The J gene is TRBJ2-7, the V gene TRBV7-3, with TRBD1 as a possible D gene (5 bases). With 3 bases removed from V and 2 bases from J, the gap between germline ends came to 17 bases. Germline V lookup: CDR1 SGHTA, CDR2 FQGTGA. The CDR3 totals 16 residues. In DNA form, the CDR3 reads TGTGCCAGCAGCTTCCCCTCCGACAGCAGAGCCTACGAGCAGTACTTC. It specifies CASSFPSDSRAYEQYF.

This clone was seen once. The V call is TRBV6-1, the J call TRBJ1-1; 7 bases map to TRBD1. The length of the CDR3 is 14 residues. CDR1 is MNHNS and CDR2 is SASEGT in the germline V gene. Losses at the gene ends were 6 bases for V and 4 bases for J; bases not matched to a gene: 8. For the CDR3, the DNA is TGTGCCAGCAGGCCCCAGGGGGGGGTCACTGAAGCTTTCTTT. Its protein is CASRPQGGVTEAFF.